Below are 20 T cell receptor beta chains sequenced from a single sample in a study of blood T cell repertoires in COVID-19. TCRdb's copy holds only in-frame clones and misses some; the assay was immunoSEQ multiplex PCR. The repertoire holds some 110,000 clones, with 84% as singletons. Sequences were obtained from PBMCs or T cells enriched from blood (not recorded which). The receptors stem from a woman aged 30 to 39 who had recovered from COVID-19.

This clone was detected once. The chain joins TRBV30 to TRBJ2-3, with no clear D. The CDR3 loop spans 11 amino acids. Trimming shortened V by 0 bases and J by 6 bases, and 4 bases separated the two germline ends. Germline CDR1 is GTSNPN and CDR2 is SVGIG (reference sequence). The CDR3 region is CAWSVHDTQYF. DNA for the CDR3: TGTGCCTGGAGTGTACATGATACGCAGTATTTT.

This sequence joins TRBV28 and TRBJ2-6, with no clear D. V was shortened by 5 bases and J by 1 base, with 9 bases between the two germline ends. Germline V lookup: CDR1 MDHEN, CDR2 SYDVKM. The CDR3 is made up of 15 amino acids. The CDR3 sequence is CASSPHSSGANVLTF. The CDR3 DNA follows: TGTGCCAGCAGTCCCCACTCTTCTGGGGCCAACGTCCTGACTTTC.

The genes are TRBV27 and TRBJ2-1; D may be TRBD1 (5 bases). Germline CDR1 MNHEY, CDR2 SMNVEV (reference sequence). This CDR3 has 13 residues. Trimming removed 6 bases at V and 9 bases at J, with 15 bases between. For the CDR3, the DNA is TGTGCCAGCAGAACACAGGTCTGGGGTGAGCAGTTCTTC. It encodes CASRTQVWGEQFF.

The V gene is TRBV29-1, the J gene TRBJ1-1; 7 bases map to TRBD1. The CDR3 contains 13 residues. V was clipped by 5 bases and J by 0 bases; unmatched bases: 3. Germline V lookup: CDR1 SQVTM, CDR2 ANQGSEA. The CDR3 spells CSVSRGLNTEAFF. In DNA form, the CDR3 reads TGCAGCGTTAGTAGGGGGCTGAACACTGAAGCTTTCTTT.

This chain links TRBV7-9 with TRBJ2-7; maybe TRBD2 (6 bases). In germline, CDR1 is SEHNR, CDR2 FQNEAQ (reference sequence). Trimming pared 8 bases from V and 0 bases from J, leaving 14 bases between. The CDR3 is 14 residues long. The CDR3 DNA reads TGTGCCAGCTGGGACTCCCGGAGCTCCTACGAGCAGTACTTC. Protein sequence: CASWDSRSSYEQYF.

The CDR3 protein is CASRSEGLLETQYF. The CDR3 nucleotides are TGCGCCAGCAGATCGGAGGGGTTATTGGAGACCCAGTACTTC. The chain uses TRBV5-1 and TRBJ2-5; D perhaps matches TRBD2 (6 bases). Germline-derived CDR1 and CDR2 are SGHRS and YFSETQ. The germline V and J ends were trimmed by 5 bases and 5 bases, with 16 bases remaining between them. This CDR3 comprises 14 residues.

This sequence joins TRBV6-4 and TRBJ1-2; 8 bases are a match to TRBD1. V was pared by 6 bases and J by 7 bases, with 7 bases of the junction left unmatched. Germline CDR1 MRHNA, CDR2 SNTAGT. The CDR3 has 13 amino acids. CDR3 nucleotides: TGTGCCAGCAGGGCGGGACAGGTGTCTGGCTACACCTTC. This encodes CASRAGQVSGYTF.

This clone was observed a single time. The V call is TRBV4-1, the J call TRBJ2-3, with TRBD2 matching 7 bases. The junction had 3 bases not matched to a gene; V was cut back by 0 bases and J by 3 bases. The germline V gene has CDR1 MGHRA and CDR2 YSYEKL. The CDR3 spans 15 residues. The CDR3 loop is CASSQDWGGTDTQYF. The CDR3 DNA reads TGCGCCAGCAGCCAAGACTGGGGAGGGACAGATACGCAGTATTTT.

The CDR3 sequence is CASSMVAGVNTGELFF. The CDR3, as DNA: TGTGCCAGCAGTATGGTAGCGGGAGTCAACACCGGGGAGCTGTTTTTT. This rearrangement joins TRBV6-4 to TRBJ2-2, with 9 bases aligning to TRBD2. Germline V gene data show CDR1 as MRHNA and CDR2 as SNTAGT. The CDR3 consists of 16 residues. V shed 5 bases and J 2 bases; nucleotides not matched to a gene: 6.

CDR3 sequence: CASSPSHDSTDSGKLFF. In DNA, the CDR3 is TGTGCCAGCAGCCCCTCGCACGACAGTACCGATAGTGGGAAACTGTTTTTT. This chain connects TRBV4-2 to TRBJ1-4; D may be TRBD1 (5 bases). The germline gives CDR1 LGHNA, CDR2 YNFKEQ. Trimming took off 4 bases at V and 11 bases at J, with 26 bases between the two ends. The CDR3 extends over 17 amino acids.

The chain combines TRBV6-2 or TRBV6-3 with TRBJ2-7; D is perhaps TRBD2 (6 bases). Looked up from germline, CDR1 is MNHEY and CDR2 is SVGEGT. The CDR3 is 15 residues long. V was clipped by 0 bases and J by 1 base, with 10 bases between them. The CDR3 sequence: CASSYSAEGSYEQYF. CDR3 bases: TGTGCCAGCAGTTACTCGGCGGAGGGTTCCTACGAGCAGTACTTC.

The table lists this clone with a few counts. This chain uses TRBV19 with TRBJ2-7; 8 bases map to TRBD2. J was trimmed by 1 base and V by 5 bases; bases with no gene match: 7. The CDR3 sequence is 15 residues long. Germline CDR1 reads LNHDA; CDR2 reads SQIVND (reference sequence). The CDR3 sequence is CASSPRTSSSYEQYF. CDR3 nucleotides: TGTGCCAGTAGTCCTCGGACTAGCTCTTCCTACGAGCAGTACTTC.

V is TRBV7-9 and J is TRBJ1-3; no reliable D call. Germline V gene lookup returns CDR1 SEHNR and CDR2 FQNEAQ (reference sequence). V dropped 4 bases and J dropped 3 bases, with 10 bases sitting between them. CDR3 length: 14 residues. This CDR3 is CASSSYSIGNTIYF. CDR3 bases: TGTGCCAGCAGCTCCTACAGCATTGGAAACACCATATATTTT. The full variable domain, rest sourced from reference TRBV7-9 and TRBJ1-3, is DTGVSQNPRHKITKRGQNVTFRCDPISEHNRLYWYRQTLGQGPEFLTYFQNEAQLEKSRLLSDRFSAERPKGSFSTLEIQRTEQGDSAMYLCASSSYSIGNTIYFGEGSWLTVV.

In this sample, this clone turned up once. The chain is built from TRBV19 and TRBJ2-1; a weak D match, TRBD2 (5 bases). The CDR3 is made up of 14 amino acids. V was trimmed by 3 bases and J by 3 bases, leaving 9 bases between them. Germline CDR1 LNHDA, CDR2 SQIVND (reference sequence). CDR3 residues: CASSMDGGYNEQFF. In nucleotides, the CDR3 is TGTGCCAGTAGTATGGACGGAGGCTACAATGAGCAGTTCTTC.

V is TRBV4-2 and J is TRBJ1-1; D unclear. CDR1 LGHNA and CDR2 YNFKEQ come from the germline V gene. V dropped 3 bases and J dropped 0 bases, with 11 bases sitting between them. This CDR3 comprises 15 residues. CDR3 DNA: TGTGCCAGCAGCCAGGGAGGAGGGATGAACACTGAAGCTTTCTTT. Translated: CASSQGGGMNTEAFF.

J is TRBJ1-6 and V is TRBV7-2; D possibly corresponds to TRBD1 (6 bases). This CDR3 has 16 amino acids. The germline gives CDR1 SGHTA, CDR2 FQGNSA. The V end was cut by 5 bases, the J end by 5 bases, with 16 bases between. The CDR3: CASSPNGGANNSPLHF. CDR3 bases: TGTGCCAGCAGCCCAAACGGGGGGGCTAATAATTCACCCCTCCACTTT.

This clone occurred once. The V call is TRBV4-1, the J call TRBJ2-1, with TRBD2 matching over 8 bases. V lost 5 bases to trimming and J lost 0 bases; unmatched junction nucleotides: 18. CDR3 size: 20 residues. Germline V CDR1 and CDR2: MGHRA, YSYEKL. The CDR3 DNA is TGCGCCAGCAGCTTCCAGAGGGCGGGAGGAGGGGTAAGCTCCTACAATGAGCAGTTCTTC. Protein product: CASSFQRAGGGVSSYNEQFF.

The CDR3 DNA follows: TGTGCCAGCAGTTTTCGGGGGATTGAGGCCAAAAACATTCAGTACTTC. Translation gives CASSFRGIEAKNIQYF. The chain recombines TRBV28 with TRBJ2-4, with D tentatively TRBD2 (6 bases). The CDR3 consists of 16 residues. The V gene's germline CDR1 is MDHEN and CDR2 SYDVKM. V lost 3 bases and J lost 1, with 13 bases in between.

In its sample, this clone was seen a few times. This rearrangement joins TRBV27 to TRBJ1-1; tentative D call: TRBD1 (6 bases). Germline loops: CDR1 MNHEY, CDR2 SMNVEV (reference sequence). CDR3 length: 13 amino acids. V lost 6 bases to trimming and J lost 1 base, with 9 bases between them. The CDR3 is CASSWTANTEAFF. The CDR3 DNA follows: TGTGCCAGCAGCTGGACAGCGAACACTGAAGCTTTCTTT.

In this sample, this clone turned up a few times. The chain joins TRBV7-9 to TRBJ2-1; 8 nucleotides agree with TRBD2. Germline lookup yields CDR1 SEHNR and CDR2 FQNEAQ (reference sequence). Losses at the gene ends were 3 bases for V and 6 bases for J; bases not matched to a gene: 7. There are 15 residues in the CDR3. Here the CDR3 DNA reads TGTGCCAGCAGCTTGACTAGCGCCCCGGGCAATGAGCAGTTCTTC. As protein: CASSLTSAPGNEQFF. Full variable domain (rest looked up from reference TRBV7-9 and TRBJ2-1): DTGVSQNPRHKITKRGQNVTFRCDPISEHNRLYWYRQTLGQGPEFLTYFQNEAQLEKSRLLSDRFSAERPKGSFSTLEIQRTEQGDSAMYLCASSLTSAPGNEQFFGPGTRLTVL.